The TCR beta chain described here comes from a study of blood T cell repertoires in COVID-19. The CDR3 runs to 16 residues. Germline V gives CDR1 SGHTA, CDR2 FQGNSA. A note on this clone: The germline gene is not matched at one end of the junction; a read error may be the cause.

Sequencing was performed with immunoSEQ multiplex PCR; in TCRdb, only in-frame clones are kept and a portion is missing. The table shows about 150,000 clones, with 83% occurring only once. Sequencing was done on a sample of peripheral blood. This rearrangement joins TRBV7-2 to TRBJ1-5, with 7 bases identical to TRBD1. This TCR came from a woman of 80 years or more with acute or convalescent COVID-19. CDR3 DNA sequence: TGTGCCAGCAGCCTAGCGGCAGGGGGGAGCAATCAGCCCCAGCATTTT. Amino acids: CASSLAAGGSNQPQHF.